These T cell receptor beta chains were read from a single sample in a study of early stage breast cancer tumors. Using immunoSEQ multiplex PCR, the repertoire was profiled, and TCRdb retains in-frame clones only, with some absent. Of tens of thousands of clones in the sample, about 83% were seen once. The sample comprised blood. The receptor set was obtained from a person in their thirties with breast cancer. The CDR3 runs from the conserved cysteine through the conserved F or W. The order of the fields is CDR3 protein, CDR3 DNA, J gene, clone size, CDR3 length, D gene, V gene. The D gene is left open where the match is weak. Not all rows give a size; the values are once, few, many and, for expanded clones, a class.

CSAAHLSGYNEQFF | TGCAGCGCGGCCCACCTTAGCGGCTACAATGAGCAGTTCTTC | TRBJ2-1 | NA | 14 | NA | TRBV29-1
CASSLADGNTEAFF | TGCGCCAGCAGCTTGGCCGACGGGAACACTGAAGCTTTCTTT | TRBJ1-1 | NA | 14 | NA | TRBV5-1
CAISEGRARYEQYF | TGTGCCATCAGTGAAGGGCGGGCCCGCTACGAGCAGTACTTC | TRBJ2-7 | NA | 14 | NA | TRBV10-3
CASSYLNPGELFF | TGTGCCAGCAGTTATTTAAATCCCGGGGAGCTGTTTTTT | TRBJ2-2 | NA | 13 | NA | TRBV6-4
CASSLRGEWYGYTF | TGTGCCAGCAGCTTACGCGGGGAATGGTATGGCTACACCTTC | TRBJ1-2 | NA | 14 | NA | TRBV7-2
CASSKGPSGSGEQFF | TGTGCCAGCAGCAAAGGTCCTAGCGGGAGTGGTGAGCAGTTCTTC | TRBJ2-1 | once | 15 | TRBD2 | TRBV11-3
CASPQGPADSNQPQHF | TGTGCCAGCCCACAGGGACCGGCAGATAGCAATCAGCCCCAGCATTTT | TRBJ1-5 | NA | 16 | NA | TRBV21-1
CASSLTASSGANVLTF | TGTGCCAGCAGCTTGACGGCTAGCTCTGGGGCCAACGTCCTGACTTTC | TRBJ2-6 | NA | 16 | NA | TRBV5-6
CASSIEGVSPYEQYF | TGTGCCAGTAGTATAGAAGGGGTTTCCCCCTACGAGCAGTACTTC | TRBJ2-7 | NA | 15 | NA | TRBV19
CASSFGPNYDEQFF | TGTGCCAGCAGCTTCGGGCCCAATTATGATGAGCAGTTCTTC | TRBJ2-1 | once | 14 | NA | TRBV7-6
CASSRGLAEYNEQFF | TGTGCCAGCAGCCGCGGACTAGCGGAATACAATGAGCAGTTCTTC | TRBJ2-1 | NA | 15 | TRBD2 | TRBV5-4
CASRRDPYEQYF | TGTGCCAGTCGAAGGGACCCCTACGAGCAGTACTTC | TRBJ2-7 | once | 12 | NA | TRBV2
CASSLGGYFTYNEQFF | TGTGCCAGCAGCTTAGGTGGCTACTTCACGTACAATGAGCAGTTCTTC | TRBJ2-1 | NA | 16 | NA | TRBV7-6
CASSVAWQGGTGELFF | TGTGCCAGCAGCGTAGCTTGGCAGGGAGGCACCGGGGAGCTGTTTTTT | TRBJ2-2 | NA | 16 | NA | TRBV9
CASSVIPGPDTDTQYF | TGCGCCAGCAGTGTTATCCCAGGCCCGGATACAGATACGCAGTATTTT | TRBJ2-3 | NA | 16 | NA | TRBV10-1
CASHTSGTYEQYF | TGTGCCAGCCACACTAGCGGAACCTACGAGCAGTACTTC | TRBJ2-7 | few | 13 | TRBD2 | TRBV7-9
CSSLYNRRAFF | TGCAGCTCGTTGTACAATCGGCGGGCTTTCTTT | TRBJ1-1 | few | 11 | NA | TRBV29-1
CASSSTSGSTLYNEQFF | TGTGCCAGCTCATCTACTAGCGGGAGTACCCTTTACAATGAGCAGTTCTTC | TRBJ2-1 | NA | 17 | TRBD2 | TRBV18
CASRQGPHTEAFF | TGTGCCAGCAGACAGGGGCCCCACACTGAAGCTTTCTTT | TRBJ1-1 | few | 13 | TRBD1 | TRBV6-5
CASSLQYHIAGKDYEQYF | TGTGCCAGCAGCCTACAATACCATATAGCGGGGAAAGACTACGAGCAGTACTTC | TRBJ2-7 | NA | 18 | TRBD2 | TRBV5-4
CASSSLTGGAGYGYTF | TGTGCCAGCAGTTCGCTCACAGGGGGCGCAGGCTATGGCTACACCTTC | TRBJ1-2 | few | 16 | TRBD1 | TRBV28
CASRMLPLYEQYF | TGTGCCAGCAGGATGTTACCCCTCTACGAGCAGTACTTC | TRBJ2-7 | NA | 13 | NA | TRBV2
CAPQSGSNTGELFF | TGTGCCCCCCAGTCCGGGTCCAACACCGGGGAGCTGTTTTTT | TRBJ2-2 | NA | 14 | NA | TRBV21-1
CASSRQEYNEQFF | TGTGCCAGCAGCCGACAGGAGTACAATGAGCAGTTCTTC | TRBJ2-1 | NA | 13 | NA | TRBV7-9
CASSIELAHEQYF | TGTGCCAGTAGTATAGAACTAGCGCACGAGCAGTACTTC | TRBJ2-7 | NA | 13 | TRBD2 | TRBV19
CASSTGHLSYQETQYF | TGTGCCAGCAGCACGGGACACCTATCGTACCAAGAGACCCAGTACTTC | TRBJ2-5 | NA | 16 | NA | TRBV7-9
CASSATETSYEQYF | TGTGCCAGCAGCGCCACTGAGACCTCCTACGAGCAGTACTTC | TRBJ2-7 | NA | 14 | NA | TRBV7-9
CASTNVIAGEETQYF | TGTGCCAGCACCAATGTGATAGCGGGAGAAGAGACCCAGTACTTC | TRBJ2-5 | NA | 15 | TRBD2 | TRBV2
CASNYVGENTEAFF | TGTGCCAGCAACTACGTGGGAGAAAACACTGAAGCTTTCTTT | TRBJ1-1 | NA | 14 | NA | TRBV13
CASSEENDRAISTDTQYF | TGCGCCAGCAGTGAGGAGAACGACAGGGCAATTTCAACAGATACGCAGTATTTT | TRBJ2-3 | few | 18 | TRBD1 | TRBV10-1
CASSPSEWGGELFF | TGTGCCAGCTCACCATCGGAATGGGGCGGGGAGCTGTTTTTT | TRBJ2-2 | NA | 14 | NA | TRBV18
CASSIDQGIGEQFF | TGTGCCAGTAGTATAGATCAGGGGATTGGTGAGCAGTTCTTC | TRBJ2-1 | once | 14 | NA | TRBV19
CASSQGGLQPQHF | TGCGCCAGCAGCCAAGGGGGGCTTCAGCCCCAGCATTTT | TRBJ1-5 | few | 13 | NA | TRBV4-1
CASSIGQGNTEAFF | TGTGCCAGTAGTATTGGACAGGGGAACACTGAAGCTTTCTTT | TRBJ1-1 | few | 14 | TRBD1 | TRBV19
CASSVGGGRVYEQYF | TGTGCCAGCAGCGTAGGGGGCGGGAGGGTGTACGAGCAGTACTTC | TRBJ2-7 | NA | 15 | TRBD2 | TRBV9
CASSLELDAYEQYF | TGTGCCAGCAGCTTAGAACTGGACGCCTACGAGCAGTACTTC | TRBJ2-7 | NA | 14 | NA | TRBV11-2
CASAASGTYEQYF | TGCGCCAGCGCGGCTAGCGGCACCTACGAGCAGTACTTC | TRBJ2-7 | NA | 13 | TRBD2 | TRBV10-2
CASSGGYGYTF | TGTGCCAGCAGTGGAGGGTATGGCTACACCTTC | TRBJ1-2 | NA | 11 | NA | TRBV6-4
CASSLTSGSYEQYF | TGTGCCAGCAGCCTGACTAGCGGGAGTTACGAGCAGTACTTC | TRBJ2-7 | once | 14 | TRBD2 | TRBV7-2
CASSENHGDSPLHF | TGCGCCAGCAGTGAGAATCACGGGGATTCACCCCTCCACTTT | TRBJ1-6 | few | 14 | NA | TRBV10-1
CASSLSDRARETQYF | TGTGCCAGCAGCTTATCGGACAGAGCAAGAGAGACCCAGTACTTC | TRBJ2-5 | NA | 15 | NA | TRBV11-3
CATRVGPYNEQFF | TGTGCCACCAGAGTGGGGCCCTACAATGAGCAGTTCTTC | TRBJ2-1 | NA | 13 | NA | TRBV27
CAWSLGLAASTDTQYF | TGTGCCTGGAGTTTGGGACTAGCGGCTAGCACAGATACGCAGTATTTT | TRBJ2-3 | NA | 16 | TRBD2 | TRBV30
CASGLVGEKLFF | TGTGCTAGTGGTTTGGTGGGGGAAAAACTGTTTTTT | TRBJ1-4 | NA | 12 | NA | TRBV12-5
CASSERDFINTGELFF | TGTGCCAGCAGCGAAAGGGACTTTATAAACACCGGGGAGCTGTTTTTT | TRBJ2-2 | few | 16 | NA | TRBV5-4
CASRASLAGSEQYF | TGTGCCAGCAGAGCCTCCCTAGCCGGAAGCGAGCAGTACTTC | TRBJ2-7 | NA | 14 | NA | TRBV28
CAWSRDSNTEAFF | TGTGCCTGGAGCCGGGACAGCAACACTGAAGCTTTCTTT | TRBJ1-1 | few | 13 | TRBD1 | TRBV30
CASSGLKGTGPGFDRGYTF | TGCGCCAGCAGTGGACTTAAAGGGACAGGCCCGGGCTTTGATCGTGGCTACACCTTC | TRBJ1-2 | NA | 19 | TRBD1 | TRBV23-1
CASSPDANYGYTF | TGTGCCAGCTCACCTGACGCTAACTATGGCTACACCTTC | TRBJ1-2 | few | 13 | NA | TRBV18
CASIGRNTGELFF | TGTGCCAGCATCGGCAGGAACACCGGGGAGCTGTTTTTT | TRBJ2-2 | NA | 13 | NA | TRBV6-1
CASSQAPVFNEQYF | TGTGCCAGCAGCCAAGCGCCGGTTTTTAACGAGCAGTACTTC | TRBJ2-7 | NA | 14 | NA | TRBV4-2
CASSSETTGELFF | TGCGCCAGCAGCTCCGAAACCACCGGGGAGCTGTTTTTT | TRBJ2-2 | few | 13 | NA | TRBV5-1
CAWKATEAFF | TGTGCCTGGAAGGCGACTGAAGCTTTCTTT | TRBJ1-1 | NA | 10 | NA | TRBV30
CASSPAMGEKLFF | TGTGCCAGCAGCCCCGCGATGGGGGAAAAACTGTTTTTT | TRBJ1-4 | NA | 13 | NA | TRBV7-2
CAISVAAGGEGQQFF | TGTGCCATCAGTGTAGCGGCGGGAGGGGAGGGTCAGCAGTTCTTC | TRBJ2-1 | NA | 15 | TRBD2 | TRBV10-3
CASSPDREGAQYF | TGTGCCAGCAGCCCAGACAGGGAAGGCGCGCAGTACTTC | TRBJ2-7 | few | 13 | TRBD1 | TRBV7-2
CASSHTSGSGNEQFF | TGTGCCAGCAGCCACACTAGCGGGAGCGGCAATGAGCAGTTCTTC | TRBJ2-1 | NA | 15 | TRBD2 | TRBV4-2
CAISSEGLNTEAFF | TGTGCCATCAGTTCCGAGGGGTTGAACACTGAAGCTTTCTTT | TRBJ1-1 | NA | 14 | NA | TRBV10-3
CASGLQTGTDYGYTF | TGTGCTAGTGGTTTACAAACAGGGACCGATTATGGCTACACCTTC | TRBJ1-2 | NA | 15 | NA | TRBV12-5